This TCR beta chain was profiled in a study of blood T cell repertoires in COVID-19. About the study: T cells, B-cell-depleted T cells, or PBMCs supplied cDNA or gDNA.

Method: immunoSEQ multiplex PCR; TCRdb's copy keeps in-frame clones and lacks some. The repertoire includes some 340,000 clones, around nine tenths of them detected once, and almost 4% sits in the top ten. Between the trimmed V and J ends, which lost 2 bases and 6 bases, there was a span of 15 bases. Germline V CDR1 and CDR2: LNHDA, SQIVND (reference sequence). The CDR3 covers 15 residues. This study enrolled people aged roughly 18 to 90 from around 25 US geographic areas. Assignment of participants to cohorts was predicated upon participant-reported clinical history. Participants in the exposed group had met a COVID-19 case in the 2 weeks before joining the study.

This TCR derives from a woman younger than 45 who had been exposed to COVID-19. The sequenced sample consisted of PBMCs or T cells enriched from blood (not recorded which). This rearrangement joins TRBV19 to TRBJ2-3; D may be TRBD2 (7 bases). The DNA of the CDR3 is TGTGCCAGTAGTATAATGCGCGGGGGCCCGGATACGCAGTATTTT. Encoded protein: CASSIMRGGPDTQYF.